The 8 T cell receptor beta chains given below trace back to one sample, sequenced in a study of Ad26.COV2.S vaccination and SARS-CoV-2 variants. Treatment: over 15 received Ad26.COV2.S at low or high dose, single or two shots; about 5 received placebo; per-sample allocation not given. Sampling occurred on day 63 after the first vaccine or placebo injection. Data came from immunoSEQ multiplex PCR; TCRdb stores just in-frame clones and leaves some out. The data show about 390,000 clones, with approximately 90% seen just once and about 1.7% held by the top ten. Sequenced material: peripheral blood, taken in a trial of Ad26.COV2.S vaccine versus placebo. The receptors come from a person between 18 and 65 years old who received the Ad26.COV2.S COVID-19 vaccine or a placebo.

This chain joins TRBV6-5 and TRBJ2-3; 8 positions agree with TRBD1. This CDR3 is built from 15 residues. V was clipped by 0 bases and J by 4 bases; unmatched bases: 3. Germline V CDR1 and CDR2: MNHEY, SVGAGI. CDR3 in DNA: TGTGCCAGCAGTTACTCGCCAGGGGGCGCAGATACGCAGTATTTT. This encodes CASSYSPGGADTQYF.

The V call is TRBV27, the J call TRBJ2-3, with 11 positions matching TRBD2. The germline V gene has CDR1 MNHEY and CDR2 SMNVEV (reference sequence). This CDR3 has 16 residues. After removal of 5 bases from V and 3 bases from J, the junction contained 7 bases not matched to a gene. The CDR3 DNA sequence: TGTGCCAGCAGTCCCGAGGTAGCGGGGGGGACAGATACGCAGTATTTT. Amino acid sequence: CASSPEVAGGTDTQYF.

V gene TRBV5-4 combines with J gene TRBJ1-1; no clear D. Trimming left V 5 bases short and J 4 bases short, with 15 bases between. CDR1 SGHNT and CDR2 YYREEE come from the germline V gene (reference sequence). CDR3 size: 14 residues. The CDR3 region is CASRYNSDGTEAFF. Written as DNA, the CDR3 is TGTGCCAGCAGATACAACAGTGATGGCACTGAAGCTTTCTTT.

The genes are TRBV5-1 and TRBJ1-2; 9 bases agree with TRBD1. J gave up 5 bases and V 1 base, and 9 bases lay outside the gene matches. This CDR3 has 16 amino acids. The V gene's germline CDR1 is SGHRS and CDR2 YFSETQ. The CDR3: CASSLRGTGTEYGYTF. CDR3 in DNA: TGCGCCAGCAGCTTGAGGGGGACAGGGACGGAGTATGGCTACACCTTC.

The rearrangement links TRBV7-2 to TRBJ2-1; D perhaps matches TRBD1 (5 bases). Germline V gene lookup returns CDR1 SGHTA and CDR2 FQGNSA. With 1 base removed from V and 0 bases from J, the gap between germline ends came to 13 bases. The CDR3 length is 17 residues. Written as DNA, the CDR3 is TGTGCCAGCAGCTTAGTTGCGGTGACAGTCTCCTACAATGAGCAGTTCTTC. Amino acid sequence: CASSLVAVTVSYNEQFF.

CDR3 bases: TGTGCCAGCAGTCGACTTCGGGGTCGCACTGAAGCTTTCTTT. It is translated as CASSRLRGRTEAFF. This chain connects TRBV6-6 to TRBJ1-1, with D unclear. This CDR3 comprises 14 residues. The germline V gene has CDR1 MNHNY and CDR2 SVGAGI (reference sequence). V lost 5 bases and J 4 bases, leaving 14 bases between the germline ends.

This chain links TRBV14 with TRBJ2-1; D possibly corresponds to TRBD2 (5 bases). Germline loops: CDR1 SGHDN, CDR2 FVKESK. Trimming removed 1 base from V and 10 bases from J, with 8 bases in between. This CDR3 contains 12 residues. This CDR3 reads CASSQAGIEQFF. In nucleotides, the CDR3 is TGTGCCAGCAGCCAAGCGGGGATAGAGCAGTTCTTC.

Only one count was recorded for this clone. This chain uses TRBV6-5 with TRBJ2-2; D not resolved. Germline CDR1 is MNHEY and CDR2 is SVGAGI. Trimming took 5 bases from V and 0 from J, leaving 7 bases between them. The CDR3 sequence is 14 residues long. The CDR3 coding sequence is TGTGCCAGCAGTACAGTTTCGAACACCGGGGAGCTGTTTTTT. This encodes CASSTVSNTGELFF.